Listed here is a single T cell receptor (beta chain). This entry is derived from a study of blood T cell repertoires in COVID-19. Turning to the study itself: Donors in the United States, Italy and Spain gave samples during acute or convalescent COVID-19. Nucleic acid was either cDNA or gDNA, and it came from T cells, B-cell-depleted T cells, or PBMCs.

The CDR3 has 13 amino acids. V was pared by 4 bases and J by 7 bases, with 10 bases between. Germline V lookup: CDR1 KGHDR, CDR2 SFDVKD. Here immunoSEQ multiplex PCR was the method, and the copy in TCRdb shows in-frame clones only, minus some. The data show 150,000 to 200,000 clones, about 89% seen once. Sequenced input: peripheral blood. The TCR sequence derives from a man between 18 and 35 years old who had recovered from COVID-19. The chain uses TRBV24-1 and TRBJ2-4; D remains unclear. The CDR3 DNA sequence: TGTGCCACCAGTGACGACATTACGAACATTCAGTACTTC. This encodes CATSDDITNIQYF.